These T cell receptor beta chains were read from a single sample in a study of blood T cell repertoires in COVID-19. The assay was immunoSEQ multiplex PCR, and TCRdb's table has in-frame clones only and misses some. The table lists about 260,000 clones, 75% to 90% of them singletons. Input material: peripheral blood. All receptors come from a middle-aged woman who had recovered from COVID-19. Both conserved end residues are part of each CDR3. A D gene is named only where the DNA matches it firmly. For some rows the clone size is stated as once, few or many, or as a class when expanded; others skip it.

V gene: TRBV10-1
J gene: TRBJ1-1
D gene: -
clone size: -
CDR3 protein: CASSDGQGTEAFF
CDR3 DNA: TGCGCCAGCAGTGATGGGCAGGGTACTGAAGCTTTCTTT

V gene: TRBV5-4
J gene: TRBJ1-1
D gene: TRBD1
clone size: -
CDR3 protein: CASSAGTGGNTEAFF
CDR3 DNA: TGTGCCAGCAGCGCCGGGACAGGGGGCAACACTGAAGCTTTCTTT

V gene: TRBV11-1
J gene: TRBJ1-2
D gene: TRBD1
clone size: -
CDR3 protein: CASSPGWGQTNGYTF
CDR3 DNA: TGTGCCAGCAGCCCTGGTTGGGGACAGACGAATGGCTACACCTTC

V gene: TRBV7-8
J gene: TRBJ2-2
D gene: -
clone size: -
CDR3 protein: CASSFYSRGAGELFF
CDR3 DNA: TGTGCCAGCAGCTTTTATTCCAGGGGAGCCGGGGAGCTGTTTTTT

V gene: TRBV13
J gene: TRBJ1-6
D gene: TRBD1
clone size: -
CDR3 protein: CASSLGQSRRPLHF
CDR3 DNA: TGTGCCAGCAGCCTGGGACAGAGTCGTCGGCCCCTCCACTTT

V gene: TRBV18
J gene: TRBJ1-2
D gene: -
clone size: -
CDR3 protein: CASSPQQNYGYTF
CDR3 DNA: TGTGCCAGCTCACCACAACAGAACTATGGCTACACCTTC

V gene: TRBV10-1
J gene: TRBJ1-1
D gene: -
clone size: few
CDR3 protein: CASLKQNTEAFF
CDR3 DNA: TGCGCCAGCCTTAAACAGAACACTGAAGCTTTCTTT

V gene: TRBV7-9
J gene: TRBJ1-6
D gene: -
clone size: -
CDR3 protein: CASSQASNYNSPLHF
CDR3 DNA: TGTGCCAGCAGCCAAGCGTCCAACTATAATTCACCCCTCCACTTT

V gene: TRBV9
J gene: TRBJ2-2
D gene: -
clone size: -
CDR3 protein: CASSVGGVTNTGELFF
CDR3 DNA: TGTGCCAGCAGCGTAGGGGGGGTAACGAACACCGGGGAGCTGTTTTTT

V gene: TRBV18
J gene: TRBJ1-2
D gene: -
clone size: -
CDR3 protein: CASSPGAGEDYGYTF
CDR3 DNA: TGTGCCAGCTCACCAGGGGCAGGGGAAGACTATGGCTACACCTTC

V gene: TRBV11-2
J gene: TRBJ2-7
D gene: -
clone size: -
CDR3 protein: CASSWGGPRTRGYEQYF
CDR3 DNA: TGTGCCAGCAGCTGGGGGGGGCCCCGGACTAGGGGCTACGAGCAGTACTTC

V gene: TRBV7-2
J gene: TRBJ1-6
D gene: -
clone size: -
CDR3 protein: CASSSLLAPLHF
CDR3 DNA: TGTGCCAGCAGCTCCCTCCTAGCACCCCTCCACTTT

V gene: TRBV5-1
J gene: TRBJ1-1
D gene: -
clone size: -
CDR3 protein: CASTPRPTGNTEAFF
CDR3 DNA: TGCGCCAGCACCCCTCGCCCGACAGGGAACACTGAAGCTTTCTTT

V gene: TRBV21-1
J gene: TRBJ2-7
D gene: -
clone size: -
CDR3 protein: CASSKAGVPLYEQYF
CDR3 DNA: TGTGCCAGCAGCAAGGCAGGGGTCCCCCTCTACGAGCAGTACTTC

V gene: TRBV18
J gene: TRBJ1-4
D gene: -
clone size: -
CDR3 protein: CASSHRQGTNEKLFF
CDR3 DNA: TGTGCCAGCTCACACAGACAAGGCACTAATGAAAAACTGTTTTTT

V gene: TRBV27
J gene: TRBJ2-1
D gene: TRBD1
clone size: -
CDR3 protein: CASSLSGGTGPLKSYNEQFF
CDR3 DNA: TGTGCCAGCAGTTTATCGGGAGGGACAGGGCCCCTTAAATCCTACAATGAGCAGTTCTTC

V gene: TRBV6-2/TRBV6-3
J gene: TRBJ2-5
D gene: -
clone size: -
CDR3 protein: CASSYSPGQETQYF
CDR3 DNA: TGTGCCAGCAGTTACTCACCGGGCCAAGAGACCCAGTACTTC

V gene: TRBV27
J gene: TRBJ1-2
D gene: TRBD1
clone size: once
CDR3 protein: CASSFVGGRRGYTF
CDR3 DNA: TGTGCCAGCAGTTTTGTAGGGGGCAGACGAGGCTACACCTTC

V gene: TRBV3-1/TRBV3-2
J gene: TRBJ1-1
D gene: -
clone size: -
CDR3 protein: CANKGYLDRNTEAFF
CDR3 DNA: TGTGCCAATAAGGGGTACTTGGACAGGAACACTGAAGCTTTCTTT

V gene: TRBV5-1
J gene: TRBJ1-6
D gene: -
clone size: -
CDR3 protein: CASSLDQNNSPLHF
CDR3 DNA: TGCGCCAGCAGCTTGGACCAGAATAATTCACCCCTCCACTTT

V gene: TRBV30
J gene: TRBJ1-4
D gene: -
clone size: few
CDR3 protein: CAWRAPGTRGEKLFF
CDR3 DNA: TGTGCCTGGAGGGCCCCCGGGACTCGTGGGGAAAAACTGTTTTTT

V gene: TRBV10-3
J gene: TRBJ1-4
D gene: TRBD1
clone size: -
CDR3 protein: CAISLTGSPTNEKLFF
CDR3 DNA: TGTGCCATCAGTTTGACAGGGTCCCCAACTAATGAAAAACTGTTTTTT